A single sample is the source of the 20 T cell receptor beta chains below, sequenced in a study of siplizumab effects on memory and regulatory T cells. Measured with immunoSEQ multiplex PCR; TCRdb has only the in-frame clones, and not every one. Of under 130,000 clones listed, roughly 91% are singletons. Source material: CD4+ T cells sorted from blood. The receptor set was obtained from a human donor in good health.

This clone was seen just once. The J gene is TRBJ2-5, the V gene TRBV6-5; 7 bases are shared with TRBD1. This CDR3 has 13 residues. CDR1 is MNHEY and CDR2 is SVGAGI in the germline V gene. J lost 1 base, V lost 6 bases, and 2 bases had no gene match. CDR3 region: CASSHRGQETQYF. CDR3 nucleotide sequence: TGTGCCAGCAGCCACAGGGGCCAAGAGACCCAGTACTTC.

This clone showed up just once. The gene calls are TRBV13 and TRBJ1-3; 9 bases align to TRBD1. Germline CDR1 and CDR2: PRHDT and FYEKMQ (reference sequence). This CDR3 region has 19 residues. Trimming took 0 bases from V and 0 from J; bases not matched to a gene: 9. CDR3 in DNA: TGTGCCAGCAGCTTAGGATCTCCGGGACAGGGATTCTCTGGAAACACCATATATTTT. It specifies CASSLGSPGQGFSGNTIYF.

This CDR3 is CASSETGDGYTF. CDR3 coding DNA: TGTGCCAGCAGCGAGACAGGGGATGGCTACACCTTC. The rearrangement uses TRBV13 and TRBJ1-2; 8 positions agree with TRBD1. Germline trimming cut 5 bases from V and 6 bases from J; bases unmatched to any gene: 2. Looked up from germline, CDR1 is PRHDT and CDR2 is FYEKMQ (reference sequence). The CDR3 sequence is 12 residues long.

The CDR3, as DNA: TGTGCCAGCAGCACAAAGGGCCCAAATGAGCAGTTCTTC. This gives the protein CASSTKGPNEQFF. The gene calls are TRBV7-9 and TRBJ2-1, with D unresolved. Per germline, CDR1 SEHNR and CDR2 FQNEAQ (reference sequence). The ends were cut back, 5 bases at V and 7 bases at J, with 12 bases in the middle. The CDR3 spans 13 residues.

The DNA of the CDR3 is TGTGCCAGCAGGGGACAGGGGTTTGGAAGCAATCAGCCCCAGCATTTT. Amino acids: CASRGQGFGSNQPQHF. The rearrangement joins TRBV27 to TRBJ1-5; 10 bases map to TRBD1. V was pared by 6 bases and J by 1 base, with 6 bases of the junction left unmatched. CDR3 length: 16 residues. In germline, CDR1 is MNHEY, CDR2 SMNVEV (reference sequence).

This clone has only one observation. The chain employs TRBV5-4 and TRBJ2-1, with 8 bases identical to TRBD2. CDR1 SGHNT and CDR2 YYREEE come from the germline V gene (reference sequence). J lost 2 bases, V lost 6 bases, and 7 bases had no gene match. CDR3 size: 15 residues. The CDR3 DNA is TGTGCCAGCACCCACGGGACTAGACCCTACAATGAGCAGTTCTTC. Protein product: CASTHGTRPYNEQFF.

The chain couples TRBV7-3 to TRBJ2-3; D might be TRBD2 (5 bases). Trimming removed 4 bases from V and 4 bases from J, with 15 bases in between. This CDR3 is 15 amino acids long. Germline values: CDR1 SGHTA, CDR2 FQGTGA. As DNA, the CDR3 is TGTGCCAGCAGCTCCCAGCCGGGATCGTCAGATACGCAGTATTTT. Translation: CASSSQPGSSDTQYF.

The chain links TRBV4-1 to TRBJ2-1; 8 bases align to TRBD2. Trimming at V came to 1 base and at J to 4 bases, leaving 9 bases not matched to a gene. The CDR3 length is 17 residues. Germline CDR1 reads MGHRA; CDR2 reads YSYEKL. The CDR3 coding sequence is TGCGCCAGCAGCCAAGGAAAAGGGACTAGGTCTTACAATGAGCAGTTCTTC. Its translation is CASSQGKGTRSYNEQFF.

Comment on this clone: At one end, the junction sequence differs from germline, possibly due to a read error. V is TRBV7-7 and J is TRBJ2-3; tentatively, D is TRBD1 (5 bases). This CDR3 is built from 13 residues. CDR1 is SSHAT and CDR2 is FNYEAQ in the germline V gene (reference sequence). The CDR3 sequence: CASSLAGKDTQYF. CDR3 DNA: TGTGCTAGCAGCTTAGCAGGGAAGGATACGCAGTATTTT. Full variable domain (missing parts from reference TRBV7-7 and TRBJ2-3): GAGVSQSPRYKVTKRGQDVTLRCDPISSHATLYWYQQALGQGPEFLTYFNYEAQPDKSGLPSDRFSAERPEGSISTLTIQRTEQRDSAMYRCASSLAGKDTQYFGPGTRLTVL.

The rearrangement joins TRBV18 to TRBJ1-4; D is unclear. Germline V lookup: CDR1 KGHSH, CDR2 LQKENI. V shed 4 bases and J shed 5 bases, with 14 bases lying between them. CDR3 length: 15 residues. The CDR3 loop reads CASSREGRRNEKLFF. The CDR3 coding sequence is TGTGCCAGCTCACGGGAAGGCAGGAGAAATGAAAAACTGTTTTTT.

In DNA, the CDR3 is TGTGCCAGCAGCTTCTCGTTTTCAGCGACCGGGGAGCTGTTTTTT. It specifies CASSFSFSATGELFF. The chain uses TRBV5-6 and TRBJ2-2; D is uncertain. The CDR3 length is 15 residues. V was trimmed by 2 bases and J by 5 bases, leaving 13 bases between them. Per germline, CDR1 SGHDT and CDR2 YYEEEE.

The chain's CDR3 is CASSTATGDYGYTF. The CDR3 DNA sequence: TGCGCCAGCAGCACCGCCACGGGGGACTATGGCTACACCTTC. This chain uses TRBV5-1 with TRBJ1-2; D might be TRBD1 (5 bases). The CDR3 spans 14 residues. Germline values: CDR1 SGHRS, CDR2 YFSETQ. V was pared by 4 bases and J by 3 bases, with 13 bases between.

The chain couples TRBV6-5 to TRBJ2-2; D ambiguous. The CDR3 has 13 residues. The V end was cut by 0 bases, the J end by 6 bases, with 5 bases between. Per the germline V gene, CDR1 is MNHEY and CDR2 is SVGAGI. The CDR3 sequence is CASSYSWAGELFF. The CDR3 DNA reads TGTGCCAGCAGTTACTCGTGGGCCGGGGAGCTGTTTTTT.

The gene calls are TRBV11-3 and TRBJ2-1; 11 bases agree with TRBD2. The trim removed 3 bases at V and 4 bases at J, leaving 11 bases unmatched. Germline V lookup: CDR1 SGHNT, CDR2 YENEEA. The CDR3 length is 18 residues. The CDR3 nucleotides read TGTGCCAGCAGCTTCACAGGGTTAGCGGGAGGGAAATACAATGAGCAGTTCTTC. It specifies CASSFTGLAGGKYNEQFF. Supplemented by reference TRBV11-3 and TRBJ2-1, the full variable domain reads EAGVVQSPRYKIIEKKQPVAFWCNPISGHNTLYWYLQNLGQGPELLIRYENEEAVDDSQLPKDRFSAERLKGVDSTLKIQPAELGDSAVYLCASSFTGLAGGKYNEQFFGPGTRLTVL.

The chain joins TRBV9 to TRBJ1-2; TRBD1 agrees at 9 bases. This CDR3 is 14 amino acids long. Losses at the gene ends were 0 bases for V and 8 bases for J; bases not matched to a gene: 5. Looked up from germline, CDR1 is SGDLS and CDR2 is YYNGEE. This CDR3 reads CASSVGTGVPGYTF. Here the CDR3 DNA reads TGTGCCAGCAGCGTAGGGACAGGGGTTCCCGGCTACACCTTC. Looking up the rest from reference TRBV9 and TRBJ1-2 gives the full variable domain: DSGVTQTPKHLITATGQRVTLRCSPRSGDLSVYWYQQSLDQGLQFLIQYYNGEERAKGNILERFSAQQFPDLHSELNLSSLELGDSALYFCASSVGTGVPGYTFGSGTRLTVV.

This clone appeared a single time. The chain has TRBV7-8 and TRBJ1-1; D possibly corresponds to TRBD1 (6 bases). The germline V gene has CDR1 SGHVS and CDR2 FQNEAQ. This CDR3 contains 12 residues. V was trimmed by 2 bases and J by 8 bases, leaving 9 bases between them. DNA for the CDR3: TGTGCCAGCAGCTTACGGGGGGCAGAAGCTTTCTTT. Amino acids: CASSLRGAEAFF.

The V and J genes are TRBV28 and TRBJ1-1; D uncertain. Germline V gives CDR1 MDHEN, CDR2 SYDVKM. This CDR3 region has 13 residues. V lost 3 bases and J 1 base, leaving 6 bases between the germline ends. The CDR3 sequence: CASSFSGNTEAFF. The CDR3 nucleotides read TGTGCCAGCAGTTTCTCAGGGAACACTGAAGCTTTCTTT.

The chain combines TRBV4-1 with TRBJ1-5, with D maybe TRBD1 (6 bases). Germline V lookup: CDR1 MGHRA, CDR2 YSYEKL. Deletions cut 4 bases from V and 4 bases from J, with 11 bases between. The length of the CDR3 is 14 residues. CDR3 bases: TGCGCCAGCAGCCTGACAGGAAGGAATCAGCCCCAGCATTTT. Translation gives CASSLTGRNQPQHF.

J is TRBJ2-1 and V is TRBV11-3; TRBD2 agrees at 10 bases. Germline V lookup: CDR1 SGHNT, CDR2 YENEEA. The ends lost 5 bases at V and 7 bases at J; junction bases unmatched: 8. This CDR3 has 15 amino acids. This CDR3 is CASSRRTSGGNEQFF. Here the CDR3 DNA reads TGTGCCAGCAGCCGTAGGACTAGCGGAGGGAATGAGCAGTTCTTC.

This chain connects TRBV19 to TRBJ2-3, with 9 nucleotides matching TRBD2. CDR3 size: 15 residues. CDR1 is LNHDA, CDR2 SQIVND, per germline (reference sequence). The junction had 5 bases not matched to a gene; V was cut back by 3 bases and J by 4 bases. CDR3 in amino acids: CASSMGGRASDTQYF. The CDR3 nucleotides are TGTGCCAGTAGTATGGGCGGGAGGGCCTCAGATACGCAGTATTTT.